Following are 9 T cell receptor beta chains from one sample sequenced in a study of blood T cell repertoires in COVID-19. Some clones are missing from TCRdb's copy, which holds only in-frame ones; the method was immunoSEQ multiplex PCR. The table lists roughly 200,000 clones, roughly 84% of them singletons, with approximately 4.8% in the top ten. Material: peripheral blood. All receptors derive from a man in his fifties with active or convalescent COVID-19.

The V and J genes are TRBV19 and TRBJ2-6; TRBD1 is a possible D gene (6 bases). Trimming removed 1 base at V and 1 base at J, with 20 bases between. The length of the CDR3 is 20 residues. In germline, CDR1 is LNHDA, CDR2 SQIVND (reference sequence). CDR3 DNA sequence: TGTGCCAGTAGTATAGTCGAGGGACATCCCGTCCTATCTGGGGCCAACGTCCTGACTTTC. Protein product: CASSIVEGHPVLSGANVLTF.

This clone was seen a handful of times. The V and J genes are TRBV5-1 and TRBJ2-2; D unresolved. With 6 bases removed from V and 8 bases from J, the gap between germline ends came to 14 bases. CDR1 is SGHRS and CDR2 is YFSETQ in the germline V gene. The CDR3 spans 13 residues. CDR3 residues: CASTFAFSGELFF. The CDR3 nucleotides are TGCGCCAGCACCTTCGCGTTTTCAGGGGAGCTGTTTTTT.

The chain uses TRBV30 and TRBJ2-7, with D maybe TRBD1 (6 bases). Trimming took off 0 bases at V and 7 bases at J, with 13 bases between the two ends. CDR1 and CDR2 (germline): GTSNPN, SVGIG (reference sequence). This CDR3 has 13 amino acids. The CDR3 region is CAWSVWDNGEQYF. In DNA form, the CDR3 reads TGTGCCTGGAGTGTCTGGGACAATGGAGAGCAGTACTTC.

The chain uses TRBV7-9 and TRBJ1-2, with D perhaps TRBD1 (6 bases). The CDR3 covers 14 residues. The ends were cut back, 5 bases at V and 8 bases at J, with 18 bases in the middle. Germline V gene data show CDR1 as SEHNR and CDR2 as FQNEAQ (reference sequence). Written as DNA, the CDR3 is TGTGCCAGCAGCGCGGACAGCTCCGGGAACGGCTACACCTTC. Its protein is CASSADSSGNGYTF.

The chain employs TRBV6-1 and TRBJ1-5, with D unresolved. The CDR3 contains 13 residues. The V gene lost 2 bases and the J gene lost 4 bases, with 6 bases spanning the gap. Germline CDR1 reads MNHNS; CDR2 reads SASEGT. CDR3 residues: CASSEQDNQPQHF. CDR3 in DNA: TGTGCCAGCAGTGAACAGGATAATCAGCCCCAGCATTTT.

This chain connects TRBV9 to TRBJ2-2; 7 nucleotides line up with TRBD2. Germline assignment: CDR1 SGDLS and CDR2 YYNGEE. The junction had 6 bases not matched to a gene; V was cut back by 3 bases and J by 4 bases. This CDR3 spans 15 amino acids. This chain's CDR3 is CASSAGTTITGELFF. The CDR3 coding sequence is TGTGCCAGCAGCGCCGGGACTACAATCACCGGGGAGCTGTTTTTT.

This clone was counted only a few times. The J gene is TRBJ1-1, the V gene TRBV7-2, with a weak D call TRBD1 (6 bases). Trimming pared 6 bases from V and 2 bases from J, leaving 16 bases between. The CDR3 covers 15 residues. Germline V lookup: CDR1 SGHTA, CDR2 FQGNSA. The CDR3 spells CASSSDGQTNTEAFF. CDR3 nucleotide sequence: TGTGCCAGCAGTTCCGACGGACAGACTAACACTGAAGCTTTCTTT.

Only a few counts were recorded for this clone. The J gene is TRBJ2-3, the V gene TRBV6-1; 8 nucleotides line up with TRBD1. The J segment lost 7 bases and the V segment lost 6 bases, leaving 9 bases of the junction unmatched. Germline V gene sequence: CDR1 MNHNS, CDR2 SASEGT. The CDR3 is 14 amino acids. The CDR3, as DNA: TGTGCCAGCAGGGGGACAGGAGGGGATCATACGCAGTATTTT. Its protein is CASRGTGGDHTQYF.

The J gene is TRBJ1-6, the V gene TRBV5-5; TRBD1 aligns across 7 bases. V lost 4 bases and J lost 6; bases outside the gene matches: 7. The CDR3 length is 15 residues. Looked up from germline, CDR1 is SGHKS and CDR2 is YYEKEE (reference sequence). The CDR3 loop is CASSPRDSPNSPLHF. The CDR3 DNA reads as TGTGCCAGCAGCCCCCGGGACAGCCCTAATTCACCCCTCCACTTT.